This is a list of T cell receptor beta chains from one sample in a study of blood T cell repertoires in COVID-19. Repertoires were generated with immunoSEQ multiplex PCR, while TCRdb's copy carries only in-frame clones and drops some. The table shows over 200,000 clones, with roughly 88% occurring only once. The specimen sequenced was PBMCs or T cells enriched from blood (not recorded which). All receptors derive from a woman aged 25 to 39 who had been exposed to COVID-19. CDR3s include the opening cysteine and the closing phenylalanine or tryptophan. Fields, in order: V gene, clone size, CDR3 length, J gene, D gene, CDR3 DNA, CDR3 protein. The D gene is left open where the match is weak. Where a row states a size, it is once, few, many or the class of an expanded clone; other rows omit it.

V: TRBV28; size: .; length: 15; J: TRBJ1-4; D: TRBD1; DNA: TGTGCCAGCAGACTCCGAGGGACAGGGAATGAAAAACTGTTTTTT; CDR3: CASRLRGTGNEKLFF
V: TRBV2; size: .; length: 15; J: TRBJ2-7; D: .; DNA: TGTGCCAGCAGTGAATGGAGCGGGCTTACCTACGAGCAGTACTTC; CDR3: CASSEWSGLTYEQYF
V: TRBV7-9; size: .; length: 17; J: TRBJ2-2; D: .; DNA: TGTGCCAGCAGCTTAGCGCAGGGGTTAACGAACACCGGGGAGCTGTTTTTT; CDR3: CASSLAQGLTNTGELFF
V: TRBV30; size: .; length: 16; J: TRBJ1-6; D: TRBD1; DNA: TGTGCCTGGACCCGGGACAGGCCGACCCCGAATTCACCCCTCCACTTT; CDR3: CAWTRDRPTPNSPLHF
V: TRBV6-5; size: .; length: 15; J: TRBJ2-7; D: .; DNA: TGTGCCAGTCCCAGCCGCGGGACAGCGTCGTACGAGCAGTACTTC; CDR3: CASPSRGTASYEQYF
V: TRBV11-2; size: .; length: 15; J: TRBJ1-1; D: TRBD1; DNA: TGTGCCAGCAGCGGGGGGACAGCGCTTAACACTGAAGCTTTCTTT; CDR3: CASSGGTALNTEAFF
V: TRBV27; size: .; length: 14; J: TRBJ2-1; D: .; DNA: TGTGCCAGCAGTTCCAGGGCGTCCTACAATGAGCAGTTCTTC; CDR3: CASSSRASYNEQFF
V: TRBV7-9; size: .; length: 14; J: TRBJ2-1; D: TRBD2; DNA: TGTGCCAGCAGCTTACCGGTCGGGAGGAATGAGCAGTTCTTC; CDR3: CASSLPVGRNEQFF
V: TRBV11-2; size: .; length: 17; J: TRBJ1-3; D: .; DNA: TGTGCCAGCAGCTCTCGACCCGGGACACCCCAAGCAAACACCATATATTTT; CDR3: CASSSRPGTPQANTIYF
V: TRBV10-3; size: .; length: 14; J: TRBJ1-5; D: TRBD1; DNA: TGTGCCATCAGCGGGACAGGGGTAAATCAGCCCCAGCATTTT; CDR3: CAISGTGVNQPQHF
V: TRBV28; size: few; length: 16; J: TRBJ1-6; D: .; DNA: TGTGCCAGCACCCCAGGTTCAAGCTCCTATAATTCACCCCTCCACTTT; CDR3: CASTPGSSSYNSPLHF
V: TRBV19; size: .; length: 12; J: TRBJ2-7; D: .; DNA: TGTGCCAGTGCCCTAGGCCTCTACGAGCAGTACTTC; CDR3: CASALGLYEQYF
V: TRBV29-1; size: .; length: 12; J: TRBJ2-5; D: .; DNA: TGCAGCGTAGGCGACAGGCTAGGGACCCAGTACTTC; CDR3: CSVGDRLGTQYF
V: TRBV12-3/TRBV12-4; size: .; length: 13; J: TRBJ1-2; D: TRBD1; DNA: TGTGCCAGCAGTCCGGGACAGGCCTATGGCTACACCTTC; CDR3: CASSPGQAYGYTF
V: TRBV9; size: .; length: 15; J: TRBJ2-7; D: .; DNA: TGTGCCAGCAGCGAAGCGACAGGTCTTCCCTACGAGCAGTACTTC; CDR3: CASSEATGLPYEQYF
V: TRBV6-5; size: .; length: 15; J: TRBJ1-3; D: .; DNA: TGTGCCAGCAGCCAAGGGGTTGTCGCTGGAAACACCATATATTTT; CDR3: CASSQGVVAGNTIYF
V: TRBV3-1/TRBV3-2; size: .; length: 17; J: TRBJ1-6; D: .; DNA: TGTGCCAGCAGCCCGAGGGCAGCGAGCTCCTATAATTCACCCCTCCACTTT; CDR3: CASSPRAASSYNSPLHF
V: TRBV3-1/TRBV3-2; size: few; length: 12; J: TRBJ2-5; D: .; DNA: TGTGCCAGCAGCCCCTTAAAAGAGACCCAGTACTTC; CDR3: CASSPLKETQYF
V: TRBV19; size: .; length: 15; J: TRBJ1-3; D: .; DNA: TGTGCCAGTAGTATAACAGGAAACTCTGGAAACACCATATATTTT; CDR3: CASSITGNSGNTIYF
V: TRBV18; size: once; length: 17; J: TRBJ2-1; D: TRBD2; DNA: TGTGCCAGCTCCCAAGGACTAGCGCAGAGCTCCTACAATGAGCAGTTCTTC; CDR3: CASSQGLAQSSYNEQFF
V: TRBV9; size: .; length: 15; J: TRBJ2-1; D: .; DNA: TGTGCCAGCAGCGTAGGGGAGCGGCAGGAAAGTGAGCAGTTCTTC; CDR3: CASSVGERQESEQFF
V: TRBV7-3; size: .; length: 15; J: TRBJ2-5; D: TRBD2; DNA: TGTGCCAGCAGTTCTAGCGGGAGGGCCGAAGAGACCCAGTACTTC; CDR3: CASSSSGRAEETQYF
V: TRBV7-3; size: .; length: 12; J: TRBJ2-2; D: TRBD2; DNA: TGTGCATCTAGCGGGAATTCCGGGGAGCTGTTTTTT; CDR3: CASSGNSGELFF
V: TRBV2; size: .; length: 19; J: TRBJ1-4; D: TRBD1; DNA: TGTGCCAGCAGTGAAAGGGACAGGGGGCGCATAGTAACTAATGAAAAACTGTTTTTT; CDR3: CASSERDRGRIVTNEKLFF
V: TRBV4-2; size: .; length: 15; J: TRBJ1-2; D: .; DNA: TGTGCCAGCACCGAGTTCAGGGGAGATAACTATGGCTACACCTTC; CDR3: CASTEFRGDNYGYTF
V: TRBV19; size: .; length: 14; J: TRBJ2-4; D: .; DNA: TGTGCCAGTAGTATGGCGGGAGCCAAAAACATTCAGTACTTC; CDR3: CASSMAGAKNIQYF
V: TRBV2; size: .; length: 16; J: TRBJ2-1; D: .; DNA: TGTGCCAGCAGTGAAGAGAACAGGGTGAATTGGGATGAGCAGTTCTTC; CDR3: CASSEENRVNWDEQFF
V: TRBV7-9; size: .; length: 16; J: TRBJ2-1; D: TRBD2; DNA: TGTGCCAGCAGCTTTCGGAAAGCGGGAGGGGTCAGGGAGCAGTTCTTC; CDR3: CASSFRKAGGVREQFF
V: TRBV5-1; size: .; length: 16; J: TRBJ2-1; D: .; DNA: TGCGCCAGCAGCCCCCAGTGGGGGGAGAGGGGAACGGAGCAGTTCTTC; CDR3: CASSPQWGERGTEQFF
V: TRBV13; size: .; length: 14; J: TRBJ1-2; D: .; DNA: TGTGCCAGCAGCCAACGGACAGAGAACTATGGCTACACCTTC; CDR3: CASSQRTENYGYTF
V: TRBV12-5; size: .; length: 17; J: TRBJ2-1; D: .; DNA: TGTGCTAGTGGTTTGTCACTAGGGGGTACCCCCTACAATGAGCAGTTCTTC; CDR3: CASGLSLGGTPYNEQFF
V: TRBV11-2; size: .; length: 17; J: TRBJ1-2; D: .; DNA: TGTGCCAGCAGCCCAAGCCTTCTACAGAACCCTAACTATGGCTACACCTTC; CDR3: CASSPSLLQNPNYGYTF
V: TRBV3-1/TRBV3-2; size: .; length: 12; J: TRBJ1-1; D: .; DNA: TGTGCCAGCAGTCTTCTTCAGGGCAGGGCTTTCTTT; CDR3: CASSLLQGRAFF
V: TRBV9; size: .; length: 14; J: TRBJ1-2; D: TRBD1; DNA: TGTGCCAGCACGTTGGGGACAGGCAACTATGGCTACACCTTC; CDR3: CASTLGTGNYGYTF
V: TRBV30; size: .; length: 12; J: TRBJ1-6; D: .; DNA: TGTGCCTGGAGGACAGTTAATTCACCCCTCCACTTT; CDR3: CAWRTVNSPLHF
V: TRBV21-1; size: .; length: 15; J: TRBJ2-7; D: .; DNA: TGTGCCAGCAGCATAACCGGGACAGGACCCTACGAGCAGTACTTC; CDR3: CASSITGTGPYEQYF
V: TRBV12-3/TRBV12-4; size: .; length: 13; J: TRBJ2-7; D: .; DNA: TGTGCCAGCAGTCAGGACAGGGAGGGCGAGCAGTACTTC; CDR3: CASSQDREGEQYF
V: TRBV5-1; size: .; length: 15; J: TRBJ1-2; D: .; DNA: TGCGCCAGCAGCTTGAACGGGGGGCTGAACTATGGCTACACCTTC; CDR3: CASSLNGGLNYGYTF
V: TRBV25-1; size: .; length: 15; J: TRBJ2-2; D: TRBD1; DNA: TGTGCCAGCAGGCCCACAGGGGGCGGTGCCGGGGAGCTGTTTTTT; CDR3: CASRPTGGGAGELFF
V: TRBV3-1/TRBV3-2; size: .; length: 13; J: TRBJ2-5; D: .; DNA: TGTGCCAGCAGCCAAGGTCGGCAAGAGACCCAGTACTTC; CDR3: CASSQGRQETQYF
V: TRBV5-1; size: .; length: 15; J: TRBJ2-2; D: TRBD2; DNA: TGCGCCAGCAGGGGCGGGAGTTTGAACACCGGGGAGCTGTTTTTT; CDR3: CASRGGSLNTGELFF
V: TRBV28; size: .; length: 16; J: TRBJ2-4; D: TRBD2; DNA: TGTGCCAGCAGGTCAGGGAGGGCACTAGCCAAAAACATTCAGTACTTC; CDR3: CASRSGRALAKNIQYF
V: TRBV5-4; size: .; length: 13; J: TRBJ1-1; D: .; DNA: TGTGCCAGCAGCTTGGCGGGGGACACTGAAGCTTTCTTT; CDR3: CASSLAGDTEAFF
V: TRBV3-1/TRBV3-2; size: .; length: 17; J: TRBJ2-5; D: .; DNA: TGTGCCAGCAGCCCCAAGTCCGACAGCCAACTTCAAGAGACCCAGTACTTC; CDR3: CASSPKSDSQLQETQYF
V: TRBV24-1; size: many; length: 12; J: TRBJ2-7; D: .; DNA: TGTGCCACCACTGGGACATCCTACGAGCAGTACTTC; CDR3: CATTGTSYEQYF
V: TRBV2; size: .; length: 15; J: TRBJ1-5; D: TRBD1; DNA: TGTGCCAGCAGTAAACAGGGGGCAGGAAATCAGCCCCAGCATTTT; CDR3: CASSKQGAGNQPQHF
V: TRBV5-6; size: few; length: 13; J: TRBJ2-1; D: .; DNA: TGTGCCAGCAGCTTATTAAGACAGTATGAGCAGTTCTTC; CDR3: CASSLLRQYEQFF
V: TRBV5-1; size: .; length: 16; J: TRBJ2-5; D: .; DNA: TGCGCCAGCAGCTTCGAGGGCGCGGCAGGATGGGAGACCCAGTACTTC; CDR3: CASSFEGAAGWETQYF
V: TRBV2; size: .; length: 16; J: TRBJ1-2; D: .; DNA: TGTGCCAGCCCCCCTGGGCCTCAGGAAGCGGGCTATGGCTACACCTTC; CDR3: CASPPGPQEAGYGYTF
V: TRBV14; size: .; length: 14; J: TRBJ1-1; D: .; DNA: TGTGCCAGCAGCCCCCGCAGGGGTTCGTCTGAAGCTTTCTTT; CDR3: CASSPRRGSSEAFF
V: TRBV6-6; size: .; length: 11; J: TRBJ1-2; D: .; DNA: TGTGCCAGCACTAGAAAAGATGGCTACACCTTC; CDR3: CASTRKDGYTF
V: TRBV6-5; size: .; length: 13; J: TRBJ2-7; D: TRBD1; DNA: TGTGCCAGCAGTTACGATGGGACAGTCGAGCAGTACTTC; CDR3: CASSYDGTVEQYF
V: TRBV11-2; size: few; length: 14; J: TRBJ1-6; D: .; DNA: TGTGCCAGCAGCTTAGTCCTAGGCCATTCACCCCTCCACTTT; CDR3: CASSLVLGHSPLHF
V: TRBV12-5; size: .; length: 12; J: TRBJ2-7; D: .; DNA: TGTGCTAGTGGTTTGCCCCCATACGAGCAGTACTTC; CDR3: CASGLPPYEQYF
V: TRBV20-1; size: .; length: 13; J: TRBJ1-2; D: .; DNA: TGCAGTGCTAGTGGATCCAGGAGGTATGGCTACACCTTC; CDR3: CSASGSRRYGYTF
V: TRBV30; size: .; length: 15; J: TRBJ1-1; D: .; DNA: TGTGCCTGGGTACGTGGACAAACGCTGAACACTGAAGCTTTCTTT; CDR3: CAWVRGQTLNTEAFF